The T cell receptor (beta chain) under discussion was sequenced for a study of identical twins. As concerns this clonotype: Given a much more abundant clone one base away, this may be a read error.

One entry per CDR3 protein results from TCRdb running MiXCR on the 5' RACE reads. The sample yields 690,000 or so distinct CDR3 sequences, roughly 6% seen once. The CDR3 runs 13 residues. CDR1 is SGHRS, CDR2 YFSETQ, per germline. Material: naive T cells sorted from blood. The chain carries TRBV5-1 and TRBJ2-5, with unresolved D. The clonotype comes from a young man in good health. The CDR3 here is CASSLEGSEIQYF. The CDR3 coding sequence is TGCGCCAGCAGCTTGGAGGGATCGGAGATCCAGTACTTC. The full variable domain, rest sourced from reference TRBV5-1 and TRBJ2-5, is KAGVTQTPRYLIKTRGQQVTLSCSPISGHRSVSWYQQTPGQGLQFLFEYFSETQRNKGNFPGRFSGRQFSNSRSEMNVSTLELGDSALYLCASSLEGSEIQYFGPGTRLLVL.